This TCR beta chain was identified in a study of T cell changes during pregnancy in multiple sclerosis. Germline loops: CDR1 SGHVS, CDR2 FQNEAQ. With 3 bases removed from V and 7 bases from J, the gap between germline ends came to 10 bases. This CDR3 spans 13 amino acids. Repertoires were generated with immunoSEQ multiplex PCR, while TCRdb's copy carries only in-frame clones and drops some. This sample has over 15,000 clones, with 84% found just once. The genes are TRBV7-8 and TRBJ1-5, with D uncertain. The clonotype was recovered from a female donor in good health, enrolled as a control in a pregnancy study. The starting material was CD8+ T cells from peripheral blood mononuclear cells, obtained in the second trimester of pregnancy. The CDR3 nucleotides are TGTGCCAGCAGCTTCGCGGAGGGCCAGCCCCAGCATTTT. Translated, it gives CASSFAEGQPQHF.